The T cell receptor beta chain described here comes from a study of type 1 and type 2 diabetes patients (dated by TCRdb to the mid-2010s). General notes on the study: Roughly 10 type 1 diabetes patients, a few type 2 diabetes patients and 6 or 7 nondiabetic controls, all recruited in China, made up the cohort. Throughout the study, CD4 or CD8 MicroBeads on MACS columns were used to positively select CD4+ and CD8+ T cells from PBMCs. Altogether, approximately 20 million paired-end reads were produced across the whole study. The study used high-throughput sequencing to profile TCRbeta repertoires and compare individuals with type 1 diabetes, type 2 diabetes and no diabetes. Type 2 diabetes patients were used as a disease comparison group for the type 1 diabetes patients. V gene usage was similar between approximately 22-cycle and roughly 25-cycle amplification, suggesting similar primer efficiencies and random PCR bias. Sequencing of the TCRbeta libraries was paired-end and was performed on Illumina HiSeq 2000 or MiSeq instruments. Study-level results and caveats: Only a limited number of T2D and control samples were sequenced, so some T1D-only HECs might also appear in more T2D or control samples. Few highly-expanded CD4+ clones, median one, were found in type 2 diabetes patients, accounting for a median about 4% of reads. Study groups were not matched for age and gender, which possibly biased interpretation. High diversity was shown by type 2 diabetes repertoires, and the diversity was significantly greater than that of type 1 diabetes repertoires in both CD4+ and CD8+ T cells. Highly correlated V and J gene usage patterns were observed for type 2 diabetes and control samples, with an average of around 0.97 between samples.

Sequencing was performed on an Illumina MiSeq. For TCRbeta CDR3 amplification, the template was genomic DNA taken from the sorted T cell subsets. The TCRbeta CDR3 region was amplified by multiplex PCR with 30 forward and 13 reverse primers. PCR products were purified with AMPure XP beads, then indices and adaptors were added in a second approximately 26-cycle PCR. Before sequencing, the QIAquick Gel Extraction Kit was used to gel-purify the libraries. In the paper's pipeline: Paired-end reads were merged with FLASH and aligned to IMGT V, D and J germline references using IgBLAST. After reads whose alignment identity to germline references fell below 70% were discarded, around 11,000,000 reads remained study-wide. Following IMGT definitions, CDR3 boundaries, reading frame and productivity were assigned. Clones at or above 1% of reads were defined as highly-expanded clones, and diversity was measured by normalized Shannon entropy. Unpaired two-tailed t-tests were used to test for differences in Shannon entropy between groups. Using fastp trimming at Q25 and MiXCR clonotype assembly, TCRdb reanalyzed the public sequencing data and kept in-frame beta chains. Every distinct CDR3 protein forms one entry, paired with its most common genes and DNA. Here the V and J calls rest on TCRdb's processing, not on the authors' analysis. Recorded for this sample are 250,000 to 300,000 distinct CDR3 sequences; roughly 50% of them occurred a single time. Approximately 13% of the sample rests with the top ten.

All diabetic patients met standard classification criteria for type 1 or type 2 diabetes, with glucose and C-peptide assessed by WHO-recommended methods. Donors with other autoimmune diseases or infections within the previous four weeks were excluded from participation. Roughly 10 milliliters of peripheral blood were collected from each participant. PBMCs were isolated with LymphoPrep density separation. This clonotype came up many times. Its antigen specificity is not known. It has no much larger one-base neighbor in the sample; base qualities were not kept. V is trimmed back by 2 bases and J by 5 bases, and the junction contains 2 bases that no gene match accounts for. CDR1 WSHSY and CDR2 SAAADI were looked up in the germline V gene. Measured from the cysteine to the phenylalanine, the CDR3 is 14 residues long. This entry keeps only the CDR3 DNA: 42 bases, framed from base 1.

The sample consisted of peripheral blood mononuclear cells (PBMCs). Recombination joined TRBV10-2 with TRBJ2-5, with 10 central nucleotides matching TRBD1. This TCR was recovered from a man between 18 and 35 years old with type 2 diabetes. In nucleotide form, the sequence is TGCGCCAGCAGTGAGGGACAGGGGGTCGAGACCCAGTACTTC. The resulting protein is CASSEGQGVETQYF.